Following are 26 T cell receptor beta chains from one sample sequenced in a study of PD-1 blockade in classical Hodgkin lymphoma. Profiling relied on immunoSEQ multiplex PCR, and the TCRdb table lists in-frame clones only, not all of them. The table has approximately 98,000 clones, 80% to 90% seen once. Relapses following autologous stem cell transplantation were seen in all patients, with brentuximab vedotin exposure varying. This sample comprised peripheral blood mononuclear cells (PBMCs), obtained before the second cycle of nivolumab. All receptors derive from a human donor with classical Hodgkin lymphoma.

This clone was found once. The chain links TRBV28 to TRBJ2-5; 7 positions match TRBD2. The CDR3 spans 16 residues. The ends lost 6 bases at V and 0 bases at J; junction bases unmatched: 10. Per germline, CDR1 MDHEN and CDR2 SYDVKM. The CDR3: CASSSRLASYQETQYF. The CDR3 coding sequence is TGTGCCAGCAGCTCACGACTAGCTTCCTACCAAGAGACCCAGTACTTC.

The CDR3 nucleotides are TGCGCCAGCAGCTTTGGGACAGGGGGGAACACTGAAGCTTTCTTT. Residues: CASSFGTGGNTEAFF. The chain links TRBV5-1 to TRBJ1-1; TRBD1 aligns across 11 bases. J lost 1 base, V lost 2 bases, and 1 base had no gene match. CDR1 SGHRS and CDR2 YFSETQ come from the germline V gene. The CDR3 runs 15 residues.

DNA of the CDR3: TGTGCCTGGAGTTTACTAGCGGCACAAGAGACCCAGTACTTC. Translated, it gives CAWSLLAAQETQYF. The chain employs TRBV30 and TRBJ2-5; 8 bases are shared with TRBD2. Germline loops: CDR1 GTSNPN, CDR2 SVGIG (reference sequence). Unmatched junction bases numbered 4, after V lost 2 bases and J lost 2 bases. The CDR3 is made up of 14 amino acids.

This clone was found once. J is TRBJ2-7 and V is TRBV6-1; D is possibly TRBD1 or TRBD2 (6 bases each). Germline V lookup: CDR1 MNHNS, CDR2 SASEGT. The ends were cut back, 0 bases at V and 1 base at J, with 13 bases in the middle. This CDR3 is built from 16 residues. The CDR3 loop is CASSEALGGLSYEQYF. The DNA for the CDR3 is TGTGCCAGCAGTGAAGCGCTGGGGGGCTTGTCCTACGAGCAGTACTTC.

The chain joins TRBV19 to TRBJ2-1; the D call may be TRBD1 or TRBD2 (5 bases each). The CDR3 is 13 residues long. V lost 3 bases and J 8 bases, leaving 11 bases between the germline ends. CDR1 is LNHDA, CDR2 SQIVND, per germline (reference sequence). The CDR3: CASSIHGADEQFF. The CDR3 DNA follows: TGTGCCAGTAGTATTCACGGGGCCGATGAGCAGTTCTTC.

The CDR3 sequence: CASSRDSLNTGELFF. In DNA, the CDR3 is TGTGCCAGCAGTAGGGACAGCCTTAACACCGGGGAGCTGTTTTTT. The chain employs TRBV6-6 and TRBJ2-2, with 7 bases identical to TRBD1. Per germline, CDR1 MNHNY and CDR2 SVGAGI (reference sequence). J lost 2 bases, V lost 5 bases, and 5 bases had no gene match. CDR3 length: 15 residues.

The chain links TRBV5-1 to TRBJ1-1, with a weak D call TRBD1 (5 bases). This CDR3 comprises 13 residues. CDR1 is SGHRS, CDR2 YFSETQ, per germline. V was trimmed by 3 bases and J by 0 bases, leaving 6 bases between them. CDR3 sequence: CASSWDLNTEAFF. In DNA, the CDR3 is TGCGCCAGCAGCTGGGACCTGAACACTGAAGCTTTCTTT.

This rearrangement joins TRBV6-5 to TRBJ2-7; a possible D gene is TRBD2 (5 bases). Per the germline V gene, CDR1 is MNHEY and CDR2 is SVGAGI. V lost 0 bases to trimming and J lost 6 bases, with 12 bases between them. The CDR3 consists of 14 residues. CDR3 region: CASSYSRLATEQYF. Written as DNA, the CDR3 is TGTGCCAGCAGTTACTCGCGGCTAGCAACCGAGCAGTACTTC.

The V call is TRBV5-4, the J call TRBJ2-7; 13 bases are a match to TRBD2. The V and J ends lost 3 bases and 3 bases, in that order; junction bases with no gene match: 3. This CDR3 is 15 amino acids long. Germline loops: CDR1 SGHNT, CDR2 YYREEE (reference sequence). CDR3 coding DNA: TGTGCCAGCAGCTCAACTAGCGGGAGGGACTACGAGCAGTACTTC. It is translated as CASSSTSGRDYEQYF.

This chain uses TRBV29-1 with TRBJ2-2, with TRBD1 as a possible D gene (6 bases). CDR1 is SQVTM and CDR2 is ANQGSEA in the germline V gene. Trimming took off 4 bases at V and 8 bases at J, with 14 bases between the two ends. CDR3 length: 13 amino acids. CDR3 amino acids: CSVVRPGEGELFF. The CDR3 DNA is TGCAGCGTTGTCCGGCCAGGGGAAGGGGAGCTGTTTTTT.

This chain connects TRBV4-2 to TRBJ1-1; 10 nucleotides line up with TRBD1. With V trimmed by 2 bases and J by 5 bases, 8 bases remained unmatched. Germline V gives CDR1 LGHNA, CDR2 YNFKEQ. The CDR3 sequence is 16 residues long. For the CDR3, the DNA is TGTGCCAGCAGCCAAACTCGGGACAGGGGTAGAACTGAAGCTTTCTTT. Its translation is CASSQTRDRGRTEAFF.

CDR3 residues: CASSVFSLSGNTIYF. In nucleotides, the CDR3 is TGTGCCAGCAGTGTCTTTTCCCTATCTGGAAACACCATATATTTT. This chain uses TRBV6-1 with TRBJ1-3; D not resolved. This CDR3 has 15 residues. Germline V CDR1 and CDR2: MNHNS, SASEGT. V lost 4 bases and J lost 1, with 11 bases in between.

This clone was detected only once. The chain links TRBV5-1 to TRBJ1-2; 8 nucleotides match TRBD1. V was pared by 4 bases and J by 9 bases, with 11 bases of the junction left unmatched. CDR1 and CDR2 from the germline V gene are SGHRS and YFSETQ. The CDR3 length is 14 residues. The CDR3 sequence: CASSPGPRGLSYTF. The DNA for the CDR3 is TGCGCCAGCAGCCCCGGCCCCAGGGGGCTGAGCTACACCTTC. Looking up the rest from reference TRBV5-1 and TRBJ1-2 gives the full variable domain: KAGVTQTPRYLIKTRGQQVTLSCSPISGHRSVSWYQQTPGQGLQFLFEYFSETQRNKGNFPGRFSGRQFSNSRSEMNVSTLELGDSALYLCASSPGPRGLSYTFGSGTRLTVV.

The V and J genes are TRBV14 and TRBJ1-1, with TRBD1 matching 8 bases. Germline CDR1 and CDR2: SGHDN and FVKESK. J lost 10 bases, V lost 1 base, and 2 bases had no gene match. The CDR3 is made up of 12 amino acids. The CDR3 spells CASSQVQGGAFF. The CDR3 nucleotides are TGTGCCAGCAGCCAAGTACAGGGGGGAGCTTTCTTT. Using reference TRBV14 and TRBJ1-1 for the parts outside the CDR3, the full variable domain is EAGVTQFPSHSVIEKGQTVTLRCDPISGHDNLYWYRRVMGKEIKFLLHFVKESKQDESGMPNNRFLAERTGGTYSTLKVQPAELEDSGVYFCASSQVQGGAFFGQGTRLTVV.

This clone was seen once. This CDR3 is CAISEIPEGYEQYF. Here the CDR3 DNA reads TGTGCCATCAGTGAGATCCCAGAGGGCTACGAGCAGTACTTC. V usage is TRBV10-3 and J usage is TRBJ2-7, with D perhaps TRBD2 (5 bases). Germline CDR1 is ENHRY and CDR2 is SYGVKD. The V end lost 2 bases, the J end lost 3 bases, and 11 bases lay between the germline ends. This CDR3 is built from 14 residues.

V gene TRBV30 combines with J gene TRBJ2-7; tentatively, D is TRBD1 or TRBD2 (5 bases each). Trimming stripped 8 bases from V and 9 bases from J, with 23 bases between. Per germline, CDR1 GTSNPN and CDR2 SVGIG (reference sequence). This CDR3 comprises 13 residues. CDR3 in amino acids: CAGGQDSPEGQYF. Here the CDR3 DNA reads TGTGCCGGAGGACAAGATTCTCCGGAAGGGCAGTACTTC.

A single count supports this clone. The J gene is TRBJ2-3, the V gene TRBV6-5, with TRBD2 matching 8 bases. The CDR3 spans 16 residues. From germline, CDR1 is MNHEY and CDR2 SVGAGI. V shed 3 bases, J shed 2 bases, and the junction held 7 bases outside the gene matches. CDR3 region: CASSYAGGSYTDTQYF. The CDR3 coding sequence is TGTGCCAGCAGTTATGCGGGAGGCTCCTACACAGATACGCAGTATTTT.

The gene calls are TRBV28 and TRBJ2-2; tentative D call: TRBD1 (6 bases). V was cut by 6 bases and J by 4 bases, with 9 bases left in between. Germline CDR1 MDHEN, CDR2 SYDVKM. The CDR3 length is 13 residues. In DNA, the CDR3 is TGTGCCAGCAGACAGGGAGCCACCGGGGAGCTGTTTTTT. Amino acids: CASRQGATGELFF.

The rearrangement links TRBV5-1 to TRBJ2-5; a possible D gene is TRBD1 (5 bases). CDR1 and CDR2 (germline): SGHRS, YFSETQ. This CDR3 has 14 amino acids. V was trimmed by 4 bases and J by 5 bases, leaving 15 bases between them. CDR3 protein: CASSNRGHRETQYF. CDR3 sequence (DNA): TGCGCCAGCAGCAATCGAGGACACCGGGAGACCCAGTACTTC.

The V call is TRBV27, the J call TRBJ1-5; 9 bases align to TRBD1. CDR1 and CDR2 from the germline V gene are MNHEY and SMNVEV (reference sequence). The CDR3 has 15 residues. After removal of 3 bases from V and 4 bases from J, the junction contained 4 bases not matched to a gene. This CDR3 is CASSFGQGINQPQHF. The CDR3 nucleotides are TGTGCCAGCAGTTTTGGACAGGGGATTAATCAGCCCCAGCATTTT.

This chain connects TRBV6-5 to TRBJ2-1; 10 bases fit TRBD2. The junction had 6 bases not matched to a gene; V was cut back by 7 bases and J by 3 bases. The CDR3 sequence is 15 residues long. Germline lookup yields CDR1 MNHEY and CDR2 SVGAGI. CDR3 residues: CASKKLAGFYNEQFF. The CDR3 coding sequence is TGTGCCAGCAAGAAACTAGCGGGATTCTACAATGAGCAGTTCTTC.

The rearrangement uses TRBV5-8 and TRBJ2-7; D is undetermined. CDR1 and CDR2 from the germline V gene are SGHTS and YDEGEE. The CDR3 has 12 residues. Deletions cut 4 bases from V and 4 bases from J, with 9 bases between. CDR3 bases: TGTGCCAGCAGCGCTATAGGGTACGAGCAGTACTTC. This encodes CASSAIGYEQYF.

The gene calls are TRBV6-6 and TRBJ1-2, with D possibly being TRBD1 (5 bases). Trimming took off 0 bases at V and 2 bases at J, with 13 bases between the two ends. The germline V gene has CDR1 MNHNY and CDR2 SVGAGI (reference sequence). This CDR3 has 16 residues. The CDR3 spells CASSYSKGQPNYGYTF. For the CDR3, the DNA is TGTGCCAGCAGTTACTCTAAGGGGCAGCCCAACTATGGCTACACCTTC.

The genes are TRBV11-2 and TRBJ2-1; 8 bases map to TRBD1. This CDR3 region has 17 residues. Germline values: CDR1 SGHAT, CDR2 FQNNGV. Trimming cost V 0 bases and J 5 bases; bases outside gene matches: 9. The CDR3: CASSLDFPDRVHNEQFF. DNA for the CDR3: TGTGCCAGCAGCTTAGATTTTCCGGACAGGGTACACAATGAGCAGTTCTTC.

The gene calls are TRBV27 and TRBJ2-7, with no clear D. Trimming cost V 6 bases and J 3 bases, with 9 bases left between them. The CDR3 runs 12 residues. Germline CDR1 is MNHEY and CDR2 is SMNVEV (reference sequence). The CDR3 spells CASSSGFYEQYF. The CDR3 DNA reads as TGTGCCAGCAGCTCAGGATTCTACGAGCAGTACTTC.

This sequence joins TRBV19 and TRBJ2-6, with D perhaps given as TRBD1 or TRBD2 (6 bases each). The CDR3 runs to 14 residues. The V end lost 10 bases, the J end lost 4 bases, and 14 bases lay between the germline ends. Germline lookup yields CDR1 LNHDA and CDR2 SQIVND (reference sequence). As DNA, the CDR3 is TGTGCCACTTCTAGGGGGGCCGGGGCCAACGTCCTGACTTTC. Amino acids: CATSRGAGANVLTF.